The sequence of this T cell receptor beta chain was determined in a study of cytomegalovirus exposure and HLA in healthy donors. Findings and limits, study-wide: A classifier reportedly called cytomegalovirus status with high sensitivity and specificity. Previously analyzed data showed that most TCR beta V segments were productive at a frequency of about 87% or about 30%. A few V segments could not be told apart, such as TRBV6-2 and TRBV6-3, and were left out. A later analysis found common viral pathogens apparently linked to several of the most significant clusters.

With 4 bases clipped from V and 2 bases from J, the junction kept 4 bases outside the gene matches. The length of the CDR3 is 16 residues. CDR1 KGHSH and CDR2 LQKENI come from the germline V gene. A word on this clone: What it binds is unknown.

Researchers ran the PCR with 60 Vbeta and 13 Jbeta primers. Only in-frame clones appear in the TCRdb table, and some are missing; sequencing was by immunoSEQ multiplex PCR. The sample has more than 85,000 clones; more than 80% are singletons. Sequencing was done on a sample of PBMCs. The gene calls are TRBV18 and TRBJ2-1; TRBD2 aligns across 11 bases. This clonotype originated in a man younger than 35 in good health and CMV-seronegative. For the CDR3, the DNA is TGTGCCAGCTCACTCGGACTAGCGGGTACCTACAATGAGCAGTTCTTC. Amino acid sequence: CASSLGLAGTYNEQFF.